The clone carrying this T cell receptor beta chain was observed a few times. Its target is not known. The sample belongs to a study of T cell repertoires in cytomegalovirus infection. Study-level background: Public TCR beta signatures indicated both CMV infection and matching HLA type.

TCRdb analysed the reads with MiXCR anew, one entry per CDR3 protein. The table includes 310,000 or so distinct CDR3 sequences, 15% to 20% detected once. Findings and limits, study-wide: In two of eight donors, the top clonotype was HLA-C-restricted CMV-specific. Carriers of CMV and the relevant HLA type were discriminated by public TCR beta frequency.

This CDR3 is 15 amino acids long. CDR1 and CDR2 from the germline V gene are SGHKS and YYEKEE (reference sequence). V lost 0 bases to trimming and J lost 4 bases, with 13 bases between them. The chain joins TRBV5-5 to TRBJ1-1; weak D call: TRBD1 (6 bases). This clonotype originated in a human donor in good health (CMV status not recorded). Some clones in this sample may be carry-over from other donors' samples. Material: PBMCs. CDR3 DNA: TGTGCCAGCAGCTTGGGGACAGCCCTGGGCACTGAAGCTTTCTTT. It translates to CASSLGTALGTEAFF.